This entry lists 22 T cell receptor beta chains sequenced from one sample in a study of cytomegalovirus exposure and HLA in healthy donors (dated by TCRdb to between 2016 and 2019). The method was the immunoSEQ multiplex PCR assay. A mixture of 60 forward primers for TCR Vbeta segments and 13 reverse primers for TCR Jbeta segments was used in the multiplex PCR. Not all clones reach the TCRdb copy of this immuneACCESS table, which keeps in-frame sequences only. Checked studies attribute under half of the gap to unresolved V genes and leave the rest unexplained. For this sample there are hundreds of thousands of clones; about 89% appear just once. The ten largest clones capture approximately 1% of the sample. Sequencing input: PBMCs. All receptors derive from a woman aged 18-35 years in good health and CMV-seronegative.

This rearrangement joins TRBV13 to TRBJ2-5, with D tentatively TRBD2 (5 bases). V lost 2 bases to trimming and J lost 7 bases, with 11 bases between them. CDR1 and CDR2 from the germline V gene are PRHDT and FYEKMQ (reference sequence). The CDR3 extends over 13 amino acids. For the CDR3, the DNA is TGTGCCAGCAGCTTAAGGCCCGCGGGGACCCAGTACTTC. Translated: CASSLRPAGTQYF.

This sequence joins TRBV7-7 and TRBJ2-5; 7 bases map to TRBD2. Germline CDR1 reads SSHAT; CDR2 reads FNYEAQ (reference sequence). Losses at the gene ends were 5 bases for V and 1 base for J; bases not matched to a gene: 7. The CDR3 extends over 15 amino acids. This chain's CDR3 is CASSQRPSGQETQYF. DNA of the CDR3: TGTGCCAGCAGCCAACGCCCTAGCGGCCAAGAGACCCAGTACTTC.

The rearrangement uses TRBV18 and TRBJ2-7, with D maybe TRBD2 (6 bases). Germline V gene lookup returns CDR1 KGHSH and CDR2 LQKENI. The CDR3 runs to 15 residues. Trimming removed 1 base from V and 0 bases from J, with 10 bases in between. This CDR3 is CASSPLTRASYEQYF. The DNA of the CDR3 is TGTGCCAGCTCACCACTGACTAGGGCCTCCTACGAGCAGTACTTC. Combining the CDR3 with reference TRBV18 and TRBJ2-7 gives the whole variable domain NAGVMQNPRHLVRRRGQEARLRCSPMKGHSHVYWYRQLPEEGLKFMVYLQKENIIDESGMPKERFSAEFPKEGPSILRIQQVVRGDSAAYFCASSPLTRASYEQYFGPGTRLTVT.

The chain uses TRBV6-5 and TRBJ1-1, with unresolved D. Deletions cut 8 bases from V and 5 bases from J, with 15 bases between. Per germline, CDR1 MNHEY and CDR2 SVGAGI. This CDR3 spans 13 amino acids. In DNA form, the CDR3 reads TGTGCCAGCGAATCGGGGTTAGGGACTGAAGCTTTCTTT. It translates to CASESGLGTEAFF.

The chain has TRBV19 and TRBJ2-2; tentatively, D is TRBD2 (5 bases). The germline gives CDR1 LNHDA, CDR2 SQIVND (reference sequence). The CDR3 length is 13 residues. Trimming removed 1 base at V and 7 bases at J, with 7 bases between. The CDR3 nucleotides read TGTGCCAGTAGTATAGTAGGAGGCGGGGAGCTGTTTTTT. It specifies CASSIVGGGELFF.

The chain combines TRBV9 with TRBJ2-2, with 7 nucleotides matching TRBD2. The ends lost 4 bases at V and 7 bases at J; junction bases unmatched: 10. The CDR3 totals 15 residues. Germline V gene lookup returns CDR1 SGDLS and CDR2 YYNGEE. CDR3 sequence (DNA): TGTGCCAGCAGCCTCTCGGGAGGTATAGGCGGGGAGCTGTTTTTT. As protein: CASSLSGGIGGELFF.

A remark on this clone: The same CDR3 arises from other DNA sequences in this sample as well. The V and J genes are TRBV5-6 and TRBJ2-6, with D unresolved. The CDR3 runs 19 residues. V was shortened by 4 bases and J by 1 base, with 21 bases between the two germline ends. The V gene's germline CDR1 is SGHDT and CDR2 YYEEEE. DNA for the CDR3: TGTGCCAGCAGCCCGTCGAGTGCGCGCCACTATTCTGGGGCCAACGTCCTGACTTTC. It translates to CASSPSSARHYSGANVLTF. The variable domain in full, completed from reference TRBV5-6 and TRBJ2-6, reads DAGVTQSPTHLIKTRGQQVTLRCSPKSGHDTVSWYQQALGQGPQFIFQYYEEEERQRGNFPDRFSGHQFPNYSSELNVNALLLGDSALYLCASSPSSARHYSGANVLTFGAGSRLTVL.

This clone was seen more than once but under ten times. The rearrangement links TRBV7-9 to TRBJ1-2; tentative D call: TRBD1 (5 bases). Germline-derived CDR1 and CDR2 are SEHNR and FQNEAQ (reference sequence). V dropped 4 bases and J dropped 7 bases, with 16 bases sitting between them. This CDR3 spans 14 amino acids. CDR3 bases: TGTGCCAGCAGCTCGACGACAGACCGAAGTGGCTACACCTTC. Translating gives CASSSTTDRSGYTF. The complete variable domain, with remaining parts taken from reference TRBV7-9 and TRBJ1-2, reads DTGVSQNPRHKITKRGQNVTFRCDPISEHNRLYWYRQTLGQGPEFLTYFQNEAQLEKSRLLSDRFSAERPKGSFSTLEIQRTEQGDSAMYLCASSSTTDRSGYTFGSGTRLTVV.

The gene calls are TRBV5-4 and TRBJ1-1, with D possibly being TRBD1 (6 bases). The length of the CDR3 is 11 residues. V was cut by 4 bases and J by 10 bases, with 11 bases left in between. The V gene's germline CDR1 is SGHNT and CDR2 YYREEE (reference sequence). This CDR3 reads CASSAGGGAFF. In DNA form, the CDR3 reads TGTGCCAGCAGCGCGGGGGGCGGAGCTTTCTTT.

CDR3 nucleotide sequence: TGTGCCAGCAGTTTATCGACCAGGGCAAACTATGGCTACACCTTC. Protein: CASSLSTRANYGYTF. The chain joins TRBV27 to TRBJ1-2; D is possibly TRBD1 (5 bases). Germline CDR1 reads MNHEY; CDR2 reads SMNVEV (reference sequence). CDR3 length: 15 residues. V was shortened by 0 bases and J by 2 bases, with 10 bases between the two germline ends.

As concerns this clone: Additional DNA sequences in this sample encode the identical CDR3. J is TRBJ1-1 and V is TRBV19; the match to TRBD1 covers 10 bases. CDR3 size: 12 residues. V was clipped by 8 bases and J by 4 bases; unmatched bases: 1. Germline V gene lookup returns CDR1 LNHDA and CDR2 SQIVND (reference sequence). This chain's CDR3 is CASRTGGTEAFF. In DNA, the CDR3 is TGTGCCAGTCGGACAGGGGGCACTGAAGCTTTCTTT.

The chain links TRBV4-1 to TRBJ1-1, with D perhaps TRBD1 (6 bases). V was shortened by 0 bases and J by 9 bases, with 11 bases between the two germline ends. CDR1 and CDR2 from the germline V gene are MGHRA and YSYEKL. CDR3 length: 13 amino acids. The CDR3 here is CASSQDSGVQAFF. In DNA, the CDR3 is TGCGCCAGCAGCCAAGATTCAGGGGTTCAAGCTTTCTTT.

In regard to this clone: Other DNA sequences in this sample translate to the same CDR3. V and J are TRBV9 and TRBJ2-5; unclear D gene. Germline V lookup: CDR1 SGDLS, CDR2 YYNGEE. The CDR3 runs 12 residues. Trimming took off 3 bases at V and 0 bases at J, with 3 bases between the two ends. In DNA, the CDR3 is TGTGCCAGCAGCGCTAACCAAGAGACCCAGTACTTC. Translation gives CASSANQETQYF.

About this clone: Mismatch with germline at one junction end may stem from a read error. V usage is TRBV7-3 and J usage is TRBJ2-5, with 7 bases lining up with TRBD2. Germline-derived CDR1 and CDR2 are SGHTA and FQGTGA. The CDR3 is 13 residues long. CDR3: CASSLGREETRYF. DNA for the CDR3: TGTGCCAGCAGCTTGGGCCGGGAGGAGACCCGGTACTTC.

The genes are TRBV11-2 and TRBJ2-7; tentatively, D is TRBD1 (5 bases). In germline, CDR1 is SGHAT, CDR2 FQNNGV. The CDR3 extends over 15 amino acids. Trimming pared 0 bases from V and 3 bases from J, leaving 12 bases between. CDR3 sequence: CASSLDVQEFYEQYF. The CDR3 bases are TGTGCCAGCAGCTTAGACGTACAGGAGTTCTACGAGCAGTACTTC.

This chain links TRBV11-3 with TRBJ2-1; D ambiguous. V was clipped by 1 base and J by 3 bases, with 10 bases between them. The V gene's germline CDR1 is SGHNT and CDR2 YENEEA. The CDR3 is made up of 15 amino acids. CDR3 DNA: TGTGCCAGCAGCTTAGGAGGTATCAACTACAATGAGCAGTTCTTC. This sequence encodes CASSLGGINYNEQFF. The full variable domain, completed using reference TRBV11-3 and TRBJ2-1, is EAGVVQSPRYKIIEKKQPVAFWCNPISGHNTLYWYLQNLGQGPELLIRYENEEAVDDSQLPKDRFSAERLKGVDSTLKIQPAELGDSAVYLCASSLGGINYNEQFFGPGTRLTVL.

J is TRBJ2-3 and V is TRBV9; D remains ambiguous. With 0 bases removed from V and 0 bases from J, the gap between germline ends came to 8 bases. The CDR3 length is 15 residues. In germline, CDR1 is SGDLS, CDR2 YYNGEE. The CDR3 bases are TGTGCCAGCAGCGTAGGGGCATCTAGCACAGATACGCAGTATTTT. Translated, it gives CASSVGASSTDTQYF.

The CDR3, as DNA: TGCAGTGCTAGGGCTAACACTGAAGCTTTCTTT. Translating it yields CSARANTEAFF. The chain uses TRBV20-1 and TRBJ1-1; D unclear. Germline CDR1 is DFQATT and CDR2 is SNEGSKA (reference sequence). The germline V and J ends were trimmed by 3 bases and 2 bases, with 4 bases remaining between them. The CDR3 extends over 11 amino acids.

Only one count was recorded for this clone. The rearrangement joins TRBV18 to TRBJ1-1; 8 bases map to TRBD1. CDR1 KGHSH and CDR2 LQKENI come from the germline V gene. The ends lost 1 base at V and 4 bases at J; junction bases unmatched: 17. The CDR3 covers 19 residues. CDR3 sequence: CASSPRYLRDRNQGTEAFF. CDR3 sequence (DNA): TGTGCCAGCTCACCACGATACCTCCGGGACAGGAACCAAGGCACTGAAGCTTTCTTT. Based on the CDR3 plus reference TRBV18 and TRBJ1-1, the full variable domain is NAGVMQNPRHLVRRRGQEARLRCSPMKGHSHVYWYRQLPEEGLKFMVYLQKENIIDESGMPKERFSAEFPKEGPSILRIQQVVRGDSAAYFCASSPRYLRDRNQGTEAFFGQGTRLTVV.

The chain combines TRBV9 with TRBJ1-2; tentative D call: TRBD1 (6 bases). This CDR3 contains 17 residues. V lost 5 bases and J lost 5, with 25 bases in between. Germline CDR1 and CDR2: SGDLS and YYNGEE. CDR3 DNA sequence: TGTGCCAGCAGATCTCGGGTGGGGGGGGCCGTATGGTATGGCTACACCTTC. Encoded protein: CASRSRVGGAVWYGYTF.

The chain joins TRBV9 to TRBJ1-1, with TRBD1 identical over 8 bases. The trim removed 0 bases at V and 2 bases at J, leaving 6 bases unmatched. This CDR3 region has 16 residues. Germline CDR1 reads SGDLS; CDR2 reads YYNGEE. The CDR3 sequence is CASSVDPGTGNTEAFF. CDR3 DNA sequence: TGTGCCAGCAGCGTAGATCCCGGGACAGGCAACACTGAAGCTTTCTTT.

The chain uses TRBV6-5 and TRBJ1-3; TRBD1 aligns across 7 bases. Germline values: CDR1 MNHEY, CDR2 SVGAGI. Trimming cost V 2 bases and J 8 bases; bases outside gene matches: 0. The CDR3 has 12 amino acids. For the CDR3, the DNA is TGTGCCAGCAGTTACACAGGGGACACCATATATTTT. Its protein is CASSYTGDTIYF.